The 27 T cell receptor beta chains presented below share a single source sample, sequenced in a study of cytomegalovirus exposure and HLA in healthy donors. The PCR employed 60 Vbeta primers together with 13 Jbeta primers. Generated by immunoSEQ multiplex PCR, the TCRdb table keeps only in-frame clones and is missing some. The sample has approximately 160,000 clones; about 65% are singletons. Sequencing was performed on PBMCs. The receptors here all came from a woman under 30 in good health and CMV-seropositive.

V gene TRBV2 combines with J gene TRBJ2-5, with 8 bases that match TRBD1. The DNA end is more similar to TRBJ2-7, so the J call may be wrong. The germline gives CDR1 SNHLY, CDR2 FYNNEI. The CDR3 loop spans 14 amino acids. Here the CDR3 reads CASRTGTGHYEQYF. The CDR3 bases are TGTGCCAGCAGGACGGGGACAGGCCACTACGAGCAGTACTTC.

V usage is TRBV21-1 and J usage is TRBJ2-7; the D call TRBD1 from the table was never checked on the DNA. TRBV21-1 is annotated as a pseudogene. This CDR3 comprises 16 residues. The CDR3 DNA reads as TGTGCCAGCAGCAAAATAGGGGCACCGGCACCCTACGAGCAGTACTTC. This gives the protein CASSKIGAPAPYEQYF.

The rearrangement joins TRBV28 to TRBJ2-7; possible D gene TRBD2, 6 bases. Between the trimmed V and J ends, which lost 7 bases and 7 bases, there was a span of 14 bases. The CDR3 spans 12 residues. CDR1 MDHEN and CDR2 SYDVKM come from the germline V gene. The CDR3 here is CASIPLGGEQYF. The CDR3 nucleotides are TGTGCCAGCATCCCCCTTGGGGGGGAGCAGTACTTC.

This chain links TRBV5-6 with TRBJ2-2, with 7 bases fitting TRBD1. In germline, CDR1 is SGHDT, CDR2 YYEEEE. The CDR3 totals 15 residues. Trimming cost V 0 bases and J 6 bases; bases outside gene matches: 5. In DNA, the CDR3 is TGTGCCAGCAGCTTGGGACAGGGTATCTCCGGGGAGCTGTTTTTT. It encodes CASSLGQGISGELFF.

The chain links TRBV2 to TRBJ1-2; D unclear. Germline V gene lookup returns CDR1 SNHLY and CDR2 FYNNEI. The CDR3 is 13 residues long. V gave up 5 bases and J gave up 1 base, with 8 bases separating them. The CDR3 loop is CASSRNNNYGYTF. The DNA of the CDR3 is TGTGCCAGCAGTCGAAACAATAACTATGGCTACACCTTC. Based on the CDR3 plus reference TRBV2 and TRBJ1-2, the full variable domain is EPEVTQTPSHQVTQMGQEVILRCVPISNHLYFYWYRQILGQKVEFLVSFYNNEISEKSEIFDDQFSVERPDGSNFTLKIRSTKLEDSAMYFCASSRNNNYGYTFGSGTRLTVV.

V is TRBV2 and J is TRBJ1-5, with TRBD1 matching over 7 bases. CDR1 is SNHLY and CDR2 is FYNNEI in the germline V gene. The CDR3 is made up of 13 amino acids. V trimming: 7 bases; J trimming: 5 bases; junction bases outside the gene matches: 5. The CDR3 reads CASNIDRDQPQHF. CDR3 bases: TGTGCCAGCAATATCGACAGGGATCAGCCCCAGCATTTT.

The chain links TRBV2 to TRBJ2-7; 10 nucleotides match TRBD2. V lost 7 bases and J lost 0; bases outside the gene matches: 9. There are 16 residues in the CDR3. Looked up from germline, CDR1 is SNHLY and CDR2 is FYNNEI. CDR3 loop: CASTPKTSGVSYEQYF. The CDR3 DNA is TGTGCCAGCACTCCGAAAACTAGCGGGGTCTCCTACGAGCAGTACTTC.

This clone was seen a single time. The chain's CDR3 is CASSPPSGIPEETQYF. The CDR3 DNA sequence: TGTGCCAGCTCACCACCTAGCGGGATCCCTGAAGAGACCCAGTACTTC. The V and J genes are TRBV18 and TRBJ2-5; TRBD2 agrees at 8 bases. The germline V gene encodes CDR1 KGHSH and CDR2 LQKENI. Trimming cost V 0 bases and J 3 bases; bases outside gene matches: 6. CDR3 length equals 16 residues.

This clone was observed a single time. The chain combines TRBV9 with TRBJ1-1; D unclear. Trimming shortened V by 2 bases and J by 1 base, and 9 bases separated the two germline ends. This CDR3 is built from 14 residues. Germline CDR1 SGDLS, CDR2 YYNGEE. DNA of the CDR3: TGTGCCAGCAGCGTCTGGGCAGAGAACACTGAAGCTTTCTTT. This translates into CASSVWAENTEAFF.

The V and J genes are TRBV29-1 and TRBJ1-5, with 7 bases identical to TRBD1. CDR1 and CDR2 from the germline V gene are SQVTM and ANQGSEA. V trimming: 8 bases; J trimming: 2 bases; junction bases outside the gene matches: 21. CDR3 length equals 18 residues. CDR3 in DNA: TGCAGCCCTCGACGTCTACAGGGGAGTGGGTCGGGCAATCAGCCCCAGCATTTT. Translation: CSPRRLQGSGSGNQPQHF.

The V and J genes are TRBV5-1 and TRBJ2-1; tentatively, D is TRBD2 (7 bases). Germline assignment: CDR1 SGHRS and CDR2 YFSETQ. The V and J ends lost 7 bases and 7 bases respectively, with 24 bases between them. CDR3 length: 16 residues. The CDR3 loop is CASSSRTGGYGNEQFF. The DNA of the CDR3 is TGCGCCAGCTCATCCCGGACGGGGGGCTATGGGAATGAGCAGTTCTTC. The full variable domain, with the rest looked up from reference TRBV5-1 and TRBJ2-1, is KAGVTQTPRYLIKTRGQQVTLSCSPISGHRSVSWYQQTPGQGLQFLFEYFSETQRNKGNFPGRFSGRQFSNSRSEMNVSTLELGDSALYLCASSSRTGGYGNEQFFGPGTRLTVL.

The rearrangement joins TRBV5-1 to TRBJ1-1; D is unclear. CDR1 is SGHRS and CDR2 is YFSETQ in the germline V gene. Between the trimmed V and J ends, which lost 4 bases and 1 base, there was a span of 14 bases. The CDR3 consists of 15 residues. The CDR3 bases are TGCGCCAGCAGCCCCGTGGAGGGAGCGAACACTGAAGCTTTCTTT. As protein: CASSPVEGANTEAFF.

The rearrangement links TRBV6-6 to TRBJ2-1; 12 bases are a match to TRBD2. The ends lost 10 bases at V and 0 bases at J; junction bases unmatched: 4. Germline loops: CDR1 MNHNY, CDR2 SVGAGI (reference sequence). The CDR3 runs 15 residues. As DNA, the CDR3 is TGTGCCATCCGGACTAGCGGGAACTCCTACAATGAGCAGTTCTTC. It is translated as CAIRTSGNSYNEQFF.

The chain links TRBV7-9 to TRBJ2-7; 10 nucleotides line up with TRBD2. Germline CDR1 and CDR2: SEHNR and FQNEAQ (reference sequence). The V and J ends lost 4 bases and 2 bases, in that order; junction bases with no gene match: 5. The CDR3 consists of 15 residues. In nucleotides, the CDR3 is TGTGCCAGCAGCTCAAGGACTAGCGGAACCTACGAGCAGTACTTC. Translating gives CASSSRTSGTYEQYF. Full variable domain (rest looked up from reference TRBV7-9 and TRBJ2-7): DTGVSQNPRHKITKRGQNVTFRCDPISEHNRLYWYRQTLGQGPEFLTYFQNEAQLEKSRLLSDRFSAERPKGSFSTLEIQRTEQGDSAMYLCASSSRTSGTYEQYFGPGTRLTVT.

V usage is TRBV4-2 and J usage is TRBJ1-2, with a weak D call TRBD1 (5 bases). The germline V gene has CDR1 LGHNA and CDR2 YNFKEQ. V was cut by 0 bases and J by 7 bases, with 15 bases left in between. The CDR3 is made up of 15 amino acids. The CDR3 DNA follows: TGTGCCAGCAGCCAAGATCTTTCAGGGAAGGGTGGCTACACCTTC. Amino acid sequence: CASSQDLSGKGGYTF.

This sequence joins TRBV10-3 and TRBJ1-5; 10 nucleotides line up with TRBD1. The CDR3 extends over 18 amino acids. V lost 0 bases to trimming and J lost 5 bases; unmatched junction nucleotides: 10. Per the germline V gene, CDR1 is ENHRY and CDR2 is SYGVKD. DNA for the CDR3: TGTGCCATCAGTGAGTCGAACCCCGGGACAGGGGATTATCAGCCCCAGCATTTT. Protein product: CAISESNPGTGDYQPQHF.

This clone came up once. The chain combines TRBV10-1 with TRBJ2-2; D gene unclear. Germline-derived CDR1 and CDR2 are WNHNN and SYGVQD (reference sequence). This CDR3 region has 13 residues. V shed 6 bases and J shed 6 bases, with 11 bases lying between them. The CDR3 spells CASSVRSSGELFF. The CDR3 DNA reads as TGCGCCAGCAGCGTCCGGAGTTCCGGGGAGCTGTTTTTT.

The J gene is TRBJ1-2, the V gene TRBV5-6; 10 nucleotides line up with TRBD1. V was clipped by 2 bases and J by 8 bases; unmatched bases: 9. The germline gives CDR1 SGHDT, CDR2 YYEEEE. The CDR3 totals 15 residues. For the CDR3, the DNA is TGTGCCAGCAGCTTCCGACAGGGGGCGAAAAGCGGCTACACCTTC. Translation gives CASSFRQGAKSGYTF. The complete variable domain, with remaining parts taken from reference TRBV5-6 and TRBJ1-2, reads DAGVTQSPTHLIKTRGQQVTLRCSPKSGHDTVSWYQQALGQGPQFIFQYYEEEERQRGNFPDRFSGHQFPNYSSELNVNALLLGDSALYLCASSFRQGAKSGYTFGSGTRLTVV.

The chain links TRBV28 to TRBJ2-7; D is possibly TRBD2 (5 bases). Deletions cut 3 bases from V and 0 bases from J, with 18 bases between. This CDR3 comprises 17 residues. Germline V gives CDR1 MDHEN, CDR2 SYDVKM. CDR3 protein: CASSLVARAGASYEQYF. The CDR3 DNA reads as TGTGCCAGCAGTTTGGTGGCGAGGGCAGGTGCCTCCTACGAGCAGTACTTC.

V is TRBV19 and J is TRBJ2-1; 10 nucleotides line up with TRBD2. The CDR3 contains 19 residues. Germline V gene sequence: CDR1 LNHDA, CDR2 SQIVND (reference sequence). Germline trimming cut 4 bases from V and 4 bases from J; bases unmatched to any gene: 16. DNA of the CDR3: TGTGCCAGTAGTAGTCGGGGTGGTGAAGCGGGAGGGTATTACAATGAGCAGTTCTTC. Protein: CASSSRGGEAGGYYNEQFF.

The chain uses TRBV15 and TRBJ2-3; TRBD2 agrees at 7 bases. Germline assignment: CDR1 LNHNV and CDR2 YYDKDF (reference sequence). The length of the CDR3 is 14 residues. After removal of 2 bases from V and 4 bases from J, the junction contained 3 bases not matched to a gene. The CDR3 nucleotides are TGTGCCACCAGCAGAAGGGCGGGAGCAGATACGCAGTATTTT. Encoded protein: CATSRRAGADTQYF.

The chain carries TRBV9 and TRBJ2-3; TRBD2 matches at 10 bases. From germline, CDR1 is SGDLS and CDR2 YYNGEE. The junction had 13 bases not matched to a gene; V was cut back by 1 base and J by 2 bases. The CDR3 sequence is 19 residues long. The CDR3 DNA is TGTGCCAGCAGCGTACTCGAGGAAACTAGCGGGATATCCACAGATACGCAGTATTTT. It codes for CASSVLEETSGISTDTQYF.

This chain uses TRBV7-2 with TRBJ2-7, with TRBD1 matching 9 bases. With 5 bases clipped from V and 3 bases from J, the junction kept 11 bases outside the gene matches. CDR3 size: 16 residues. From germline, CDR1 is SGHTA and CDR2 FQGNSA. The DNA for the CDR3 is TGTGCCAGCAGCGAGCAACCGGGACAGGGACGCTACGAGCAGTACTTC. This translates into CASSEQPGQGRYEQYF.

This clone was seen once. V usage is TRBV13 and J usage is TRBJ2-3, with TRBD1 as a possible D gene (7 bases). Trimming took off 6 bases at V and 2 bases at J, with 15 bases between the two ends. The CDR3 loop spans 15 amino acids. Germline V CDR1 and CDR2: PRHDT, FYEKMQ (reference sequence). Here the CDR3 DNA reads TGTGCCAGCAGTTTGGAGGGGGCCTACACAGATACGCAGTATTTT. Translating gives CASSLEGAYTDTQYF.

The rearrangement joins TRBV4-2 to TRBJ2-5, with TRBD1 identical over 8 bases. This CDR3 has 15 residues. Looked up from germline, CDR1 is LGHNA and CDR2 is YNFKEQ. Trimming took 3 bases from V and 4 from J; bases not matched to a gene: 7. The CDR3 here is CASSHGGQGTETQYF. The CDR3 DNA follows: TGTGCCAGCAGCCATGGTGGACAGGGTACAGAGACCCAGTACTTC.

The chain employs TRBV5-4 and TRBJ2-7; 7 bases map to TRBD1. The CDR3 has 13 residues. V trimming: 3 bases; J trimming: 6 bases; junction bases outside the gene matches: 6. Germline V lookup: CDR1 SGHNT, CDR2 YYREEE (reference sequence). The CDR3 coding sequence is TGTGCCAGCAGCTGGCGACAGGGCGGCGAGCAGTACTTC. This translates into CASSWRQGGEQYF.

The V gene is TRBV13, the J gene TRBJ1-1; D gene ambiguous. This CDR3 spans 13 amino acids. From germline, CDR1 is PRHDT and CDR2 FYEKMQ (reference sequence). Trimming cost V 5 bases and J 6 bases, with 13 bases left between them. CDR3 coding DNA: TGTGCCAGCAGCCACGGGCTGAGGGCTGAAGCTTTCTTT. It yields the protein CASSHGLRAEAFF.